Each of the 16 T cell receptor beta chains below was sequenced from the same sample in a study of response to subunit inactivated influenza vaccine. TCRdb re-derived calls from the RT-PCR reads in MiXCR, one entry per CDR3 protein. Of around 190,000 distinct CDR3 sequences in the sample, around 9% were seen once. The sequencing used non-naive T cells sorted from PBMCs, collected on the day of vaccination. Receptor source: a man aged 50 to 59 who received an inactivated influenza vaccine.

The V call is TRBV20-1, the J call TRBJ2-7; unclear D gene. The CDR3 has 13 amino acids. Trimming cost V 3 bases and J 1 base, with 10 bases left between them. Germline CDR1 is DFQATT and CDR2 is SNEGSKA (reference sequence). CDR3 amino acids: CSARVGRSYEQYF. In DNA form, the CDR3 reads TGCAGTGCTAGGGTGGGCAGATCCTACGAGCAGTACTTC.

This clonotype was seen a few times. CDR3 loop: CASSGPGGANTEAFF. The DNA for the CDR3 is TGTGCCAGCTCCGGGCCCGGGGGAGCGAACACTGAAGCTTTCTTT. V usage is TRBV18 and J usage is TRBJ1-1; possible D gene TRBD1, 5 bases. CDR3 length: 15 residues. Germline loops: CDR1 KGHSH, CDR2 LQKENI. V shed 6 bases and J shed 1 base, with 15 bases lying between them.

The chain carries TRBV12-3 or TRBV12-4 and TRBJ2-7; 12 nucleotides line up with TRBD2. This CDR3 has 15 amino acids. Losses at the gene ends were 6 bases for V and 6 bases for J; bases not matched to a gene: 9. The CDR3 bases are TGTGCCAGCAGCCTGCTAGCGGGGGGGCTCGGCGAGCAGTACTTC. This translates into CASSLLAGGLGEQYF.

The V call is TRBV7-9, the J call TRBJ2-1; tentatively, D is TRBD2 (6 bases). Germline loops: CDR1 SEHNR, CDR2 FQNEAQ (reference sequence). The CDR3 contains 15 residues. V lost 5 bases and J lost 7, with 18 bases in between. CDR3 in DNA: TGTGCCAGCAGCCACCTCGCGGGGCTTGAAAATGAGCAGTTCTTC. Translating gives CASSHLAGLENEQFF.

The genes are TRBV7-3 and TRBJ2-1; D may correspond to TRBD1 or TRBD2 (5 bases each). V was cut by 5 bases and J by 5 bases, with 10 bases left in between. The CDR3 is 13 amino acids. Germline CDR1 is SGHTA and CDR2 is FQGTGA. The CDR3 coding sequence is TGTGCCAGCAGCAAGGGACCGAACAATGAGCAGTTCTTC. Translated, it gives CASSKGPNNEQFF.

This clonotype was picked up many times. The gene calls are TRBV20-1 and TRBJ2-2; D remains ambiguous. CDR1 is DFQATT, CDR2 SNEGSKA, per germline (reference sequence). V was cut by 5 bases and J by 7 bases, with 17 bases left in between. CDR3 size: 14 residues. CDR3 protein: CSAGTIQRIGELFF. Written as DNA, the CDR3 is TGCAGTGCTGGCACAATTCAAAGGATCGGGGAGCTGTTTTTT.

The chain carries TRBV28 and TRBJ2-3, with a tentative D call TRBD2 (6 bases). CDR1 is MDHEN and CDR2 is SYDVKM in the germline V gene. Trimming removed 5 bases from V and 2 bases from J, with 20 bases in between. CDR3 length equals 17 residues. The CDR3 region has the DNA TGTGCCAGCAGTCTGGCTTCTAGCGTTTCGAACACAGATACGCAGTATTTT. Amino acids: CASSLASSVSNTDTQYF.

The chain's CDR3 is CASSSGGVPNEKLFF. The CDR3 bases are TGTGCCAGCAGCTCAGGGGGTGTTCCTAATGAAAAACTGTTTTTT. J is TRBJ1-4 and V is TRBV7-6; 7 bases align to TRBD1. Trimming removed 4 bases from V and 3 bases from J; junction bases left unmatched: 5. The CDR3 spans 15 residues. Per the germline V gene, CDR1 is SGHVS and CDR2 is FNYEAQ.

This clonotype was detected ten times or more. The chain has TRBV7-9 and TRBJ2-1, with a weak D call TRBD2 (5 bases). CDR1 is SEHNR, CDR2 FQNEAQ, per germline (reference sequence). Trimming left V 5 bases short and J 4 bases short, with 12 bases between. This CDR3 comprises 14 residues. The CDR3 loop reads CASSPDGGYNEQFF. CDR3 sequence (DNA): TGTGCCAGCAGCCCTGACGGCGGGTACAATGAGCAGTTCTTC.

This clonotype was seen a few times. The genes are TRBV7-2 and TRBJ2-4; tentative D call: TRBD2 (7 bases). Trimming shortened V by 5 bases and J by 7 bases, and 15 bases separated the two germline ends. The CDR3 has 14 amino acids. Per the germline V gene, CDR1 is SGHTA and CDR2 is FQGNSA. CDR3 amino acids: CASSRGGLVNIQYF. CDR3 nucleotides: TGTGCCAGCAGCAGGGGGGGCCTAGTCAACATTCAGTACTTC.

The chain combines TRBV11-2 with TRBJ1-4; D is undetermined. CDR3 length: 13 amino acids. Germline values: CDR1 SGHAT, CDR2 FQNNGV. V was cut by 4 bases and J by 4 bases, with 7 bases left in between. This CDR3 is CASSSQINEKLFF. CDR3 nucleotides: TGTGCCAGCAGCTCACAAATTAATGAAAAACTGTTTTTT.

This clonotype has only a few counts. V and J are TRBV6-2 or TRBV6-3 and TRBJ1-5, with TRBD1 matching 8 bases. The junction had 6 bases not matched to a gene; V was cut back by 4 bases and J by 1 base. CDR3 length equals 16 residues. CDR1 and CDR2 (germline): MNHEY, SVGEGT. In DNA, the CDR3 is TGTGCCAGCAGTTCACCGGACAGGGTAAGCAATCAGCCCCAGCATTTT. It encodes CASSSPDRVSNQPQHF.

The sample holds a few counts of this clonotype. The chain employs TRBV21-1 and TRBJ2-1; the table's D call, TRBD2, has no DNA check behind it. TRBV21-1 is labeled a pseudogene. This CDR3 has 17 residues. In DNA, the CDR3 is TGTGCCAGCAGCAAAGACCCCCCCCGCCAGGGGTGCAATGAGCAGTTCTTC. The encoded protein is CASSKDPPRQGCNEQFF.

The sample holds a few counts of this clonotype. The chain is built from TRBV6-2 or TRBV6-3 and TRBJ2-7; no definite D call. The CDR3 covers 12 residues. CDR1 MNHEY and CDR2 SVGEGT come from the germline V gene. The germline V and J ends were trimmed by 5 bases and 3 bases, with 8 bases remaining between them. CDR3 residues: CASSKDRYEQYF. The CDR3 nucleotides are TGTGCCAGCAGTAAGGACCGCTACGAGCAGTACTTC.

This clonotype was picked up a small number of times. J is TRBJ2-5 and V is TRBV6-1; 8 nucleotides match TRBD1. Trimming cost V 2 bases and J 7 bases; bases outside gene matches: 12. The CDR3 has 16 residues. Germline V gene sequence: CDR1 MNHNS, CDR2 SASEGT. The CDR3 region has the DNA TGTGCCAGCAGTGAACAGGCAGGGGGCGAAGACGGGACCCAGTACTTC. This translates into CASSEQAGGEDGTQYF.

This clonotype was seen repeatedly, ten times or more. The V and J genes are TRBV29-1 and TRBJ1-2; D perhaps matches TRBD1 (6 bases). The germline CDR1 and CDR2 sequences are SQVTM and ANQGSEA. The CDR3 sequence is 14 residues long. Trimming removed 7 bases from V and 8 bases from J, with 23 bases in between. CDR3 protein: CSAEGESLKGGYTF. Written as DNA, the CDR3 is TGCAGCGCCGAGGGGGAGTCTCTCAAGGGGGGCTACACCTTC. The full variable domain, in which reference TRBV29-1 and TRBJ1-2 provide the parts outside the CDR3, is SAVISQKPSRDICQRGTSLTIQCQVDSQVTMMFWYRQQPGQSLTLIATANQGSEATYESGFVIDKFPISRPNLTFSTLTVSNMSPEDSSIYLCSAEGESLKGGYTFGSGTRLTVV.